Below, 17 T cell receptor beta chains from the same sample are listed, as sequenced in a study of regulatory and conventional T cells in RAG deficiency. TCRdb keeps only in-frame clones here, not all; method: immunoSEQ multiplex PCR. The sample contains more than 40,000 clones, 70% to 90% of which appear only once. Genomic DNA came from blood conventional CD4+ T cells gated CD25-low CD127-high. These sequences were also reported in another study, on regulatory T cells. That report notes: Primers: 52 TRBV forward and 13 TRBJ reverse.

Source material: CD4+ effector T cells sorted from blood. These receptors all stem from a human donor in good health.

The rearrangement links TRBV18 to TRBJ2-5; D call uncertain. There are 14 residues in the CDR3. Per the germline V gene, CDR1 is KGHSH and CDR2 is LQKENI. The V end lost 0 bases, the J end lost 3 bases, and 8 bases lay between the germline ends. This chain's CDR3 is CASSPPSREETQYF. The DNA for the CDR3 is TGTGCCAGCTCACCACCGAGTAGGGAAGAGACCCAGTACTTC.

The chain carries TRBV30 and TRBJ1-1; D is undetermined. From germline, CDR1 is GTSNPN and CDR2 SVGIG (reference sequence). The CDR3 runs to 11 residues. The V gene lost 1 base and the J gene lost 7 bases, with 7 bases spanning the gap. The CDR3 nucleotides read TGTGCCTGGAGTGACGTAGGTGAAGCTTTCTTT. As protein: CAWSDVGEAFF.

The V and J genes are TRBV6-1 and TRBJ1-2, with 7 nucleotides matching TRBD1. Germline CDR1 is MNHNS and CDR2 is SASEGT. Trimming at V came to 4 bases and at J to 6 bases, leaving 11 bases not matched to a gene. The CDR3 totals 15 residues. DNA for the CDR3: TGTGCCAGCAGTGTCCAAACAGGGACAGCGGATGGCTACACCTTC. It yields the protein CASSVQTGTADGYTF.

CDR3 amino acids: CASRSSSGNTIYF. DNA for the CDR3: TGCGCCAGTAGGAGTTCCTCTGGAAACACCATATATTTT. The V and J genes are TRBV5-1 and TRBJ1-3; D remains unclear. Trimming stripped 8 bases from V and 0 bases from J, with 9 bases between. Germline CDR1 reads SGHRS; CDR2 reads YFSETQ. CDR3 length: 13 amino acids.

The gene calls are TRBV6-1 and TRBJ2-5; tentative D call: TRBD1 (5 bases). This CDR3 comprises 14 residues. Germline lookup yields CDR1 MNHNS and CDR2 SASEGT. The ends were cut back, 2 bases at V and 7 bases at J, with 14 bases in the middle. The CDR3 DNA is TGTGCCAGCAGTGAATTCGACAGCATTGGGACCCAGTACTTC. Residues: CASSEFDSIGTQYF.

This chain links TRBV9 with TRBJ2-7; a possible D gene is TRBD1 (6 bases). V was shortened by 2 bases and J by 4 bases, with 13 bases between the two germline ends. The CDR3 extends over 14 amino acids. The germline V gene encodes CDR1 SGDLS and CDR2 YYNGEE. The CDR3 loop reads CASSVTGRGYEQYF. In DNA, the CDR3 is TGTGCCAGCAGCGTGACAGGTCGGGGTTACGAGCAGTACTTC.

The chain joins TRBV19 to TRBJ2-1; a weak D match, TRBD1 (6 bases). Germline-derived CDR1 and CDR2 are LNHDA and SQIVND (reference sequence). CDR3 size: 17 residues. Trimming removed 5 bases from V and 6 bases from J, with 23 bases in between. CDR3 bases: TGTGCCAGTAGTCACACCGGACAGTTTATCATAGCCAATGAGCAGTTCTTC. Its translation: CASSHTGQFIIANEQFF. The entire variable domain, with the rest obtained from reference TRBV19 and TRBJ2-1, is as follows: DGGITQSPKYLFRKEGQNVTLSCEQNLNHDAMYWYRQDPGQGLRLIYYSQIVNDFQKGDIAEGYSVSREKKESFPLTVTSAQKNPTAFYLCASSHTGQFIIANEQFFGPGTRLTVL.

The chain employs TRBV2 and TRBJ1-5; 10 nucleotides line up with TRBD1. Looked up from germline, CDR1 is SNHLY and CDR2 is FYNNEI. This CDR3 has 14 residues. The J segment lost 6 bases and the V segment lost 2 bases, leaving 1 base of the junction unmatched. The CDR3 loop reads CASSEWTGGQPQHF. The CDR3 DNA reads TGTGCCAGCAGTGAATGGACAGGGGGTCAGCCCCAGCATTTT.

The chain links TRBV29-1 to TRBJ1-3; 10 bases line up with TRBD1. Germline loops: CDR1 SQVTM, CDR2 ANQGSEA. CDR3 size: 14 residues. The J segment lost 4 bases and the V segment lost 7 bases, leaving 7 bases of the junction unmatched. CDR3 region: CSAGDRGHGNTIYF. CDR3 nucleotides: TGCAGCGCCGGCGACAGGGGGCACGGAAACACCATATATTTT. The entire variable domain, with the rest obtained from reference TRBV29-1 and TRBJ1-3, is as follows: SAVISQKPSRDICQRGTSLTIQCQVDSQVTMMFWYRQQPGQSLTLIATANQGSEATYESGFVIDKFPISRPNLTFSTLTVSNMSPEDSSIYLCSAGDRGHGNTIYFGEGSWLTVV.

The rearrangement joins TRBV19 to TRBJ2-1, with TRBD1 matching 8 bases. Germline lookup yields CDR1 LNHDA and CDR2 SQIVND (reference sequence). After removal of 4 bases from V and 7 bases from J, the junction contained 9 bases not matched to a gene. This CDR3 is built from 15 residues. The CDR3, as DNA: TGTGCCAGTAGTACCGGGGACAGGTTTTTGAATGAGCAGTTCTTC. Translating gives CASSTGDRFLNEQFF.

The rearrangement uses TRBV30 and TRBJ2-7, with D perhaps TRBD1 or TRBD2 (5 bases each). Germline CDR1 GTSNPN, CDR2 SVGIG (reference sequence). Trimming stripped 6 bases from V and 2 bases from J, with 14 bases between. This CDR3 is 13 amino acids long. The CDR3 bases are TGTGCCTGCGGGACCCCGATGCCCTACGAGCAGTACTTC. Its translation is CACGTPMPYEQYF.

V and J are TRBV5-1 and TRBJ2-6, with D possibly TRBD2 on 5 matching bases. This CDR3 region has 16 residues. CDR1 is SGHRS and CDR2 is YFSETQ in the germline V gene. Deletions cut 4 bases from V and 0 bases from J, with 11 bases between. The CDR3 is CASSPRRGSGANVLTF. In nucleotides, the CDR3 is TGCGCCAGCAGCCCAAGACGGGGCTCTGGGGCCAACGTCCTGACTTTC. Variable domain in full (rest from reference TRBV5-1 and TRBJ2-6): KAGVTQTPRYLIKTRGQQVTLSCSPISGHRSVSWYQQTPGQGLQFLFEYFSETQRNKGNFPGRFSGRQFSNSRSEMNVSTLELGDSALYLCASSPRRGSGANVLTFGAGSRLTVL.

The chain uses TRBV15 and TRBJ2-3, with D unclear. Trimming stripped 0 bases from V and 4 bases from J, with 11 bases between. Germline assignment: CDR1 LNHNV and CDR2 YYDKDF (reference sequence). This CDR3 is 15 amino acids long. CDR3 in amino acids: CATSRDLFDADTQYF. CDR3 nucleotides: TGTGCCACCAGCAGAGACCTCTTTGACGCAGATACGCAGTATTTT.

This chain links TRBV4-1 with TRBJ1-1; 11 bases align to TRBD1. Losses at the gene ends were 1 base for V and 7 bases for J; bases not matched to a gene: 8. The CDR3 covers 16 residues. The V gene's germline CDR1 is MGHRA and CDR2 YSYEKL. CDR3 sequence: CASSQGTGGSHLEAFF. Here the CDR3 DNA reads TGCGCCAGCAGCCAAGGGACAGGGGGCAGTCACCTTGAAGCTTTCTTT.

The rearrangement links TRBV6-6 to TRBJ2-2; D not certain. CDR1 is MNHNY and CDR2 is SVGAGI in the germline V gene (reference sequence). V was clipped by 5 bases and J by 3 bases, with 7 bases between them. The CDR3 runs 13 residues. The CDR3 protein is CASSPTYTGELFF. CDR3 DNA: TGTGCCAGCAGTCCGACCTACACCGGGGAGCTGTTTTTT.

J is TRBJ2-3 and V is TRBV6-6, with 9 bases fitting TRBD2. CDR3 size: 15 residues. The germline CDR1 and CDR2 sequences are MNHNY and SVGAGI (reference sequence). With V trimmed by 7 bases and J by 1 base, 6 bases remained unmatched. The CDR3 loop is CASNSASGGTDTQYF. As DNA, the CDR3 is TGTGCCAGCAATTCCGCTAGCGGGGGCACAGATACGCAGTATTTT.

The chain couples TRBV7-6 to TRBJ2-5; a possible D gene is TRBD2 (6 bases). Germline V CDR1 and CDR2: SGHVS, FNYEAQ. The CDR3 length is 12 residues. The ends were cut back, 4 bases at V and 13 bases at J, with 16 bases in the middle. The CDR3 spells CASSSGLAGVYF. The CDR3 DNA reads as TGTGCCAGCAGCTCGGGACTGGCTGGTGTGTACTTC.